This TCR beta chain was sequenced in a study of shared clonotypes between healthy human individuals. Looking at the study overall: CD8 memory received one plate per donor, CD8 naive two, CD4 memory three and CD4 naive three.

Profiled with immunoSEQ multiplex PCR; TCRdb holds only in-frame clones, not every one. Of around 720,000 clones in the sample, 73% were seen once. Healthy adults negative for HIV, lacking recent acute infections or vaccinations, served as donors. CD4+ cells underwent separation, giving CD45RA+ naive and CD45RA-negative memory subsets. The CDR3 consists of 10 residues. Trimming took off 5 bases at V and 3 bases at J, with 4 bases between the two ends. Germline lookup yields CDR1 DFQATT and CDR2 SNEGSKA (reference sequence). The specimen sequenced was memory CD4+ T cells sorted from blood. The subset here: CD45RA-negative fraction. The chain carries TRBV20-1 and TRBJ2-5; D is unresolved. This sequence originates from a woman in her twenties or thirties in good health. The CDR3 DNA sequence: TGCAGTGCTTCTAAAGAGACCCAGTACTTC. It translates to CSASKETQYF.